The 29 T cell receptor beta chains listed next were all sequenced from one sample in a study of blood T cells in healthy people across ages. Through a sample-barcoded 5' primer and a J-beta primer mix, a second PCR was run for about 6 to 12 cycles. TCRdb re-derived calls from the 5' RACE reads in MiXCR, one entry per CDR3 protein. The sample has about 670,000 distinct CDR3 sequences; roughly half are singletons. Specimen: blood. Receptors were obtained from a woman older than 75 in good health.

This clonotype was counted a few times. The chain combines TRBV10-3 with TRBJ2-3; D possibly corresponds to TRBD1 (6 bases). Trimming shortened V by 2 bases and J by 0 bases, and 12 bases separated the two germline ends. CDR3 length equals 16 residues. CDR1 and CDR2 (germline): ENHRY, SYGVKD. This CDR3 reads CAISEKDRTSTDTQYF. CDR3 sequence (DNA): TGTGCCATCAGTGAGAAGGACAGAACTAGCACAGATACGCAGTATTTT.

This clonotype was seen at least ten times. The rearrangement uses TRBV19 and TRBJ2-3; the D gene is possibly TRBD2 (5 bases). Germline CDR1 and CDR2: LNHDA and SQIVND (reference sequence). V was pared by 7 bases and J by 3 bases, with 20 bases between. This CDR3 comprises 16 residues. The CDR3 is CASKPLGLRPTDTQYF. The CDR3, as DNA: TGTGCCAGTAAACCCCTCGGACTGCGACCGACAGATACGCAGTATTTT.

This clonotype was found a few times. The rearrangement uses TRBV11-2 and TRBJ2-7; D uncertain. The V end lost 4 bases, the J end lost 2 bases, and 9 bases lay between the germline ends. Per germline, CDR1 SGHAT and CDR2 FQNNGV. CDR3 length equals 13 residues. DNA of the CDR3: TGTGCCAGCAGCTCCATACGTACCTACGAGCAGTACTTC. This gives the protein CASSSIRTYEQYF.

This clonotype was observed many times. In DNA, the CDR3 is TGTGCCAGCCGATCCAGCACAGATACGCAGTATTTT. This translates into CASRSSTDTQYF. This chain connects TRBV6-6 to TRBJ2-3; D unresolved. The CDR3 has 12 residues. The ends were cut back, 8 bases at V and 0 bases at J, with 6 bases in the middle. CDR1 and CDR2 from the germline V gene are MNHNY and SVGAGI (reference sequence).

V usage is TRBV4-1 and J usage is TRBJ2-1, with 8 bases identical to TRBD2. Germline loops: CDR1 MGHRA, CDR2 YSYEKL. Unmatched junction bases numbered 2, after V lost 1 base and J lost 9 bases. This CDR3 contains 13 residues. The CDR3 sequence is CASSQGTSGEQFF. CDR3 nucleotides: TGCGCCAGCAGCCAAGGAACTAGCGGTGAGCAGTTCTTC.

The chain is built from TRBV20-1 and TRBJ2-1, with D unresolved. The CDR3 extends over 11 amino acids. V lost 2 bases and J lost 14, with 13 bases in between. CDR1 is DFQATT and CDR2 is SNEGSKA in the germline V gene (reference sequence). The CDR3 nucleotides read TGCAGTGCTAGAATTACTCGGGCCAAGTTCTTC. Its translation: CSARITRAKFF.

This clonotype was detected only a few times. The genes are TRBV6-6 and TRBJ2-5; D uncertain. Per the germline V gene, CDR1 is MNHNY and CDR2 is SVGAGI (reference sequence). The length of the CDR3 is 12 residues. Trimming removed 6 bases at V and 11 bases at J, with 16 bases between. In nucleotides, the CDR3 is TGTGCCAGCAGGTTAGGCCTCAATGAGCAGTACTTC. This gives the protein CASRLGLNEQYF.

Worth noting for this clonotype: Possible read error: a much larger clone is one base away. The chain recombines TRBV7-3 with TRBJ2-7; the D gene is possibly TRBD1 (5 bases). CDR1 SGHTA and CDR2 FQGTGA come from the germline V gene. The ends were cut back, 5 bases at V and 7 bases at J, with 24 bases in the middle. The CDR3 covers 16 residues. CDR3 coding DNA: TGTGCCAGCAGCAAAACAGGTCCCAGCTCCTACAATGAGCAGTACTTC. Protein product: CASSKTGPSSYNEQYF.

This clonotype was seen a few times. The DNA of the CDR3 is TGCGCCAGCAGCCCGGGGACAGACAATCAGCCCCAGCATTTT. Protein: CASSPGTDNQPQHF. This chain uses TRBV5-1 with TRBJ1-5, with TRBD1 matching 7 bases. CDR1 is SGHRS and CDR2 is YFSETQ in the germline V gene. Trimming took 4 bases from V and 3 from J; bases not matched to a gene: 4. This CDR3 contains 14 residues.

This clonotype has only a few counts. The genes are TRBV29-1 and TRBJ1-1; D is unresolved. V was trimmed by 4 bases and J by 3 bases, leaving 15 bases between them. Germline CDR1 and CDR2: SQVTM and ANQGSEA. The length of the CDR3 is 14 residues. The CDR3, as DNA: TGCAGCGTTGCTTCCGTTTTAAGATACACTGAAGCTTTCTTT. It translates to CSVASVLRYTEAFF.

This clonotype was counted only a few times. The chain combines TRBV28 with TRBJ2-4; a weak D match, TRBD2 (7 bases). Germline lookup yields CDR1 MDHEN and CDR2 SYDVKM. The CDR3 loop spans 17 amino acids. Trimming stripped 5 bases from V and 2 bases from J, with 19 bases between. The CDR3 bases are TGTGCCAGCAGTCCCCCGGAGGGGGGGCTCTCCAAAAACATTCAGTACTTC. This codes for CASSPPEGGLSKNIQYF.

The chain combines TRBV4-1 with TRBJ2-5, with 7 bases lining up with TRBD2. V gave up 1 base and J gave up 11 bases; unmatched junction bases: 19. This CDR3 has 17 amino acids. Germline V gene lookup returns CDR1 MGHRA and CDR2 YSYEKL. The CDR3 coding sequence is TGCGCCAGCAGCCAAGTCTATCTCGCTGGGGACTACAATGAGCAGTACTTC. Translation: CASSQVYLAGDYNEQYF.

The V call is TRBV4-2, the J call TRBJ2-1, with 9 positions matching TRBD2. With V trimmed by 0 bases and J by 2 bases, 5 bases remained unmatched. Germline V gene lookup returns CDR1 LGHNA and CDR2 YNFKEQ. This CDR3 contains 17 residues. Here the CDR3 reads CASSQDLAGTTYNEQFF. The CDR3 DNA follows: TGTGCCAGCAGCCAAGACCTAGCGGGGACCACCTACAATGAGCAGTTCTTC.

The chain combines TRBV30 with TRBJ2-5; 8 bases map to TRBD2. This CDR3 is 14 amino acids long. Germline CDR1 reads GTSNPN; CDR2 reads SVGIG (reference sequence). The ends lost 3 bases at V and 1 base at J; junction bases unmatched: 4. As DNA, the CDR3 is TGTGCCTGGAGATTGCGGGAGGTCCAAGAGACCCAGTACTTC. Its translation: CAWRLREVQETQYF.

This rearrangement joins TRBV4-3 to TRBJ1-4; possible D gene TRBD1, 5 bases. V was cut by 4 bases and J by 8 bases, with 17 bases left in between. Germline CDR1 is LGHNA and CDR2 is YSLEER. This CDR3 region has 15 residues. The CDR3: CASSLLRGFGEKLFF. The CDR3, as DNA: TGCGCCAGCAGCCTCCTGCGGGGGTTTGGGGAAAAACTGTTTTTT.

This clonotype was picked up a small number of times. The rearrangement links TRBV12-3 or TRBV12-4 to TRBJ2-3; weak D call: TRBD1 (5 bases). The CDR3 is 17 residues long. The germline V and J ends were trimmed by 6 bases and 6 bases, with 25 bases remaining between them. The CDR3 is CASSRSNRRTRIDTQYF. CDR3 sequence (DNA): TGTGCCAGCAGCCGATCAAACAGGAGAACGAGAATCGATACGCAGTATTTT.

The chain joins TRBV3-1 to TRBJ2-1, with 8 bases matching TRBD2. The better agreement between TRBJ2-7 and the DNA end casts doubt on the J call. The CDR3 has 17 amino acids. CDR1 LGHDT and CDR2 YNNKEL come from the germline V gene (reference sequence). The CDR3 is CASSQALSGRRNNEQYF. CDR3 DNA: TGTGCCAGCAGCCAAGCCCTAAGCGGGAGACGGAACAATGAGCAGTACTTC.

This clonotype was observed a few times. This rearrangement joins TRBV20-1 to TRBJ2-3; D call uncertain. This CDR3 contains 12 residues. Germline lookup yields CDR1 DFQATT and CDR2 SNEGSKA (reference sequence). The ends were cut back, 5 bases at V and 5 bases at J, with 11 bases in the middle. CDR3 sequence: CSAPPYQDTQYF. Here the CDR3 DNA reads TGCAGTGCTCCACCATACCAAGATACGCAGTATTTT.

The table lists this clonotype with many counts. The chain links TRBV13 to TRBJ2-1; 10 bases agree with TRBD2. V shed 5 bases and J 4 bases; nucleotides not matched to a gene: 5. The CDR3 has 15 amino acids. In germline, CDR1 is PRHDT, CDR2 FYEKMQ (reference sequence). CDR3 bases: TGTGCCAGCAGCCTCCGGACTAGCGGTTACAATGAGCAGTTCTTC. Translation: CASSLRTSGYNEQFF.

This rearrangement joins TRBV10-3 to TRBJ2-4, with a tentative D call TRBD1 (6 bases). The CDR3 consists of 15 residues. Between the trimmed V and J ends, which lost 5 bases and 5 bases, there was a span of 16 bases. Looked up from germline, CDR1 is ENHRY and CDR2 is SYGVKD. For the CDR3, the DNA is TGTGCCATCAGTCCCACAGCCGGGACACAAAACATTCAGTACTTC. Translating gives CAISPTAGTQNIQYF.

In this sample, this clonotype turned up many times. The genes are TRBV5-1 and TRBJ2-3; D unclear. Germline assignment: CDR1 SGHRS and CDR2 YFSETQ. The CDR3 runs 14 residues. V shed 1 base and J shed 0 bases, with 6 bases lying between them. CDR3 nucleotide sequence: TGCGCCAGCAGCTTGACGCGAAGCACAGATACGCAGTATTTT. As protein: CASSLTRSTDTQYF. Combining the CDR3 with reference TRBV5-1 and TRBJ2-3 gives the whole variable domain KAGVTQTPRYLIKTRGQQVTLSCSPISGHRSVSWYQQTPGQGLQFLFEYFSETQRNKGNFPGRFSGRQFSNSRSEMNVSTLELGDSALYLCASSLTRSTDTQYFGPGTRLTVL.

The genes are TRBV14 and TRBJ2-7; 7 bases are shared with TRBD2. Trimming at V came to 0 bases and at J to 2 bases, leaving 4 bases not matched to a gene. Germline assignment: CDR1 SGHDN and CDR2 FVKESK. CDR3 length: 15 residues. The CDR3 region has the DNA TGTGCCAGCAGCCAAGATGGAGCGGGGACCTACGAGCAGTACTTC. This sequence encodes CASSQDGAGTYEQYF.

V and J are TRBV14 and TRBJ2-1, with unresolved D. The germline CDR1 and CDR2 sequences are SGHDN and FVKESK. The CDR3 is made up of 15 amino acids. The germline V and J ends were trimmed by 0 bases and 0 bases, with 6 bases remaining between them. The CDR3 loop reads CASSQDSFSYNEQFF. CDR3 in DNA: TGTGCCAGCAGCCAAGATTCATTCTCCTACAATGAGCAGTTCTTC.

This clonotype has a handful of counts. This chain joins TRBV29-1 and TRBJ2-3; D tentatively reads TRBD1 or TRBD2 (6 bases each). The CDR3 is 14 amino acids. In germline, CDR1 is SQVTM, CDR2 ANQGSEA. The V end lost 6 bases, the J end lost 11 bases, and 24 bases lay between the germline ends. The CDR3 here is CSVPRGPGTFVQYF. The CDR3 nucleotides are TGCAGCGTCCCCCGGGGGCCGGGGACATTTGTGCAGTATTTT.

This clonotype came up once. The V gene is TRBV20-1, the J gene TRBJ1-2; 8 positions match TRBD1. Trimming took 7 bases from V and 4 from J; bases not matched to a gene: 11. The CDR3 length is 14 residues. Germline CDR1 is DFQATT and CDR2 is SNEGSKA (reference sequence). CDR3 in amino acids: CSVTDRAASYGYTF. In DNA, the CDR3 is TGCAGTGTGACGGACAGGGCGGCCTCCTATGGCTACACCTTC.

This clonotype has a handful of counts. This chain joins TRBV20-1 and TRBJ1-4, with D possibly TRBD1 on 5 matching bases. With 1 base removed from V and 3 bases from J, the gap between germline ends came to 15 bases. Germline CDR1 and CDR2: DFQATT and SNEGSKA (reference sequence). The CDR3 is made up of 16 amino acids. DNA for the CDR3: TGCAGTGCTAGAGCCTCACAGGCCGTAGCTAATGAAAAACTGTTTTTT. Protein sequence: CSARASQAVANEKLFF.

For this clonotype: A much larger clone lies one base from this, so it may be a read error. V gene TRBV2 combines with J gene TRBJ2-7, with D possibly being TRBD2 (5 bases). Looked up from germline, CDR1 is SNHLY and CDR2 is FYNNEI. The length of the CDR3 is 13 residues. CDR3 sequence reads: CASRLKDSCEQYF. The CDR3 DNA sequence: TGTGCCAGCAGGCTAAAGGACTCCTGCGAGCAGTACTTC.

This clonotype was recorded at least ten times. The chain recombines TRBV30 with TRBJ2-7; 8 nucleotides align to TRBD1. The CDR3 spans 14 residues. The V gene end was trimmed by 5 bases and the J gene end by 0 bases; junction bases not matched to a gene: 6. Germline V gene sequence: CDR1 GTSNPN, CDR2 SVGIG (reference sequence). For the CDR3, the DNA is TGTGCCTGGGGGACAGGTGGGTCCTCCTACGAGCAGTACTTC. Its translation is CAWGTGGSSYEQYF.

In this sample, this clonotype turned up many times. The chain links TRBV6-6 to TRBJ2-5; no clear D gene. Trimming removed 0 bases from V and 0 bases from J, with 11 bases in between. CDR1 is MNHNY and CDR2 is SVGAGI in the germline V gene (reference sequence). The CDR3 spans 16 residues. CDR3 in DNA: TGTGCCAGCAGTTACTCGGGAATTAAGTACCAAGAGACCCAGTACTTC. Its protein product is CASSYSGIKYQETQYF.